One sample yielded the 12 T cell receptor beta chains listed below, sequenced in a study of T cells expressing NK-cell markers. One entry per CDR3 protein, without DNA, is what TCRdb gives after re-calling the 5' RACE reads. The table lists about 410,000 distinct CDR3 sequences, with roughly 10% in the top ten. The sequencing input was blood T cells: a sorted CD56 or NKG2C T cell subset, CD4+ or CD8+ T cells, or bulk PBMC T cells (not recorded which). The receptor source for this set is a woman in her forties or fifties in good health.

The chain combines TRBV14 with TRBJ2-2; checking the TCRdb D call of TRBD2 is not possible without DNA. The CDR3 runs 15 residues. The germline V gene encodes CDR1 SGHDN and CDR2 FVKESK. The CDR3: CASSQVGGHTGELFF.

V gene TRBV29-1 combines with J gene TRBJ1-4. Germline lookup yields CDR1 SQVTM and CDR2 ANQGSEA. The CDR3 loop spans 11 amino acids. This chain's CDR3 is CSVPLREKLFF.

The CDR3 reads CASSEAGSLVNEQFF. V and J are TRBV10-1 and TRBJ2-1; the TCRdb D gene call, TRBD2, has no DNA to confirm it. The germline V gene has CDR1 WNHNN and CDR2 SYGVQD (reference sequence). The CDR3 totals 15 residues.

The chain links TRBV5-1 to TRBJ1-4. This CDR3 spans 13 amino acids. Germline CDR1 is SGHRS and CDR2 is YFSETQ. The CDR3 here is CASSLDLWEKLFF.

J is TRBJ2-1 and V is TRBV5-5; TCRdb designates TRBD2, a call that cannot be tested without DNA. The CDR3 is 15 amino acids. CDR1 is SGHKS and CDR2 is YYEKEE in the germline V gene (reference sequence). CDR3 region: CASSAGTLGANEQFF.

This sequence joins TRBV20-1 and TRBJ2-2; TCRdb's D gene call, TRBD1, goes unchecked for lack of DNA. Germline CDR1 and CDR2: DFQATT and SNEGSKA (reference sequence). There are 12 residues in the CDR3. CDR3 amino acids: CSAPGPTGELFF.

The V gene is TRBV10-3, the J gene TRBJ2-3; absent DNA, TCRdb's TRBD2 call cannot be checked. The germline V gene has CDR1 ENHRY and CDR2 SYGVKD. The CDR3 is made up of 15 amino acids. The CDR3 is CAIARGTPNTDTQYF.

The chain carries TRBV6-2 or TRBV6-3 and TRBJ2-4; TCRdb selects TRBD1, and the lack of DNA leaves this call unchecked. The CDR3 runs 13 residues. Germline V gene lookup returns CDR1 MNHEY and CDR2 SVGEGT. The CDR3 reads CASSYQGKNIQYF.

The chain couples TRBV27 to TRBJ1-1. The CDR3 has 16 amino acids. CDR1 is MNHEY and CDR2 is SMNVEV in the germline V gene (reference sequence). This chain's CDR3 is CASSLSSGLTNTEAFF.

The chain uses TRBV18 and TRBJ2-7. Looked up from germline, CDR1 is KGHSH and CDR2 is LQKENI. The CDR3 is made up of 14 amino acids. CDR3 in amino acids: CASSSTTVPNEQYF.

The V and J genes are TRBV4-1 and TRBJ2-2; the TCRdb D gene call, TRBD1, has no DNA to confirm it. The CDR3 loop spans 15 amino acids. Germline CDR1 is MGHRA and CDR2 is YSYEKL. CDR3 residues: CASSQEPGFTGELFF.

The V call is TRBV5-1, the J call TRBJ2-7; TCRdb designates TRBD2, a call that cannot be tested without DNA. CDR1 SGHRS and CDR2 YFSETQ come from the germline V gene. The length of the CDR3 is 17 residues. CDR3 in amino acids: CASSLLGLAGFSYEQYF.